The 28 T cell receptor beta chains listed next were all sequenced from one sample in a study of CD8 T cells in ankylosing spondylitis. One entry per CDR3 protein, called by TCRdb with MiXCR from the 5' RACE reads. The sample records approximately 500,000 distinct CDR3 sequences, roughly 12% being singletons. What these receptors recognize is not known. Study results and limitations: Seemingly distinctive of ankylosing spondylitis blood was a TCR beta motif formed by eight highly homologous variants.

Sequences were obtained from blood, either unsorted or a sorted T cell fraction (not recorded which). These receptors were obtained from a male donor with ankylosing spondylitis.

This clonotype was seen once. The V gene is TRBV5-6, the J gene TRBJ2-1; 7 bases agree with TRBD2. After removal of 1 base from V and 7 bases from J, the junction contained 14 bases not matched to a gene. This CDR3 region has 17 residues. The V gene's germline CDR1 is SGHDT and CDR2 YYEEEE. The CDR3 DNA follows: TGTGCCAGCAGCTTGACGGCTAGCGGCCAACTGGGGAATGAGCAGTTCTTC. Translating gives CASSLTASGQLGNEQFF.

This clonotype was recorded many times. The chain has TRBV20-1 and TRBJ2-1; 7 nucleotides align to TRBD2. The CDR3 sequence is 16 residues long. Germline V gene data show CDR1 as DFQATT and CDR2 as SNEGSKA (reference sequence). V shed 0 bases and J 0 bases; nucleotides not matched to a gene: 5. The CDR3 loop reads CSARDDGGSSYNEQFF. Written as DNA, the CDR3 is TGCAGTGCTAGAGATGATGGCGGGAGCTCCTACAATGAGCAGTTCTTC.

The chain joins TRBV11-2 to TRBJ2-1; 9 bases fit TRBD2. The CDR3 totals 14 residues. Germline V gives CDR1 SGHAT, CDR2 FQNNGV. Trimming at V came to 6 bases and at J to 9 bases, leaving 9 bases not matched to a gene. DNA for the CDR3: TGTGCCAGCAGACCCGGGGCGGGAGGGGTTGAGCAGTTCTTC. Translating gives CASRPGAGGVEQFF.

This clonotype has more than one count but fewer than ten. This rearrangement joins TRBV11-2 to TRBJ2-1; possible D gene TRBD1, 6 bases. Germline CDR1 is SGHAT and CDR2 is FQNNGV. CDR3 size: 17 residues. Trimming left V 2 bases short and J 0 bases short, with 14 bases between. CDR3 DNA sequence: TGTGCCAGCAGCTTAAGAAGACAGGAAAGCTCCTACAATGAGCAGTTCTTC. Translated: CASSLRRQESSYNEQFF.

The table lists this clonotype with many counts. The rearrangement joins TRBV20-1 to TRBJ1-1; D gene uncertain. The V and J ends lost 6 bases and 11 bases respectively, with 22 bases between them. This CDR3 comprises 13 residues. The germline V gene encodes CDR1 DFQATT and CDR2 SNEGSKA (reference sequence). The CDR3 is CSAPYPVGRLAFF. CDR3 coding DNA: TGCAGTGCCCCGTACCCGGTGGGGAGATTGGCTTTCTTT.

This clonotype has a count of ten or more. The chain recombines TRBV7-9 with TRBJ2-3; no reliable D call. The CDR3 covers 13 residues. The germline CDR1 and CDR2 sequences are SEHNR and FQNEAQ (reference sequence). Trimming removed 4 bases from V and 2 bases from J, with 7 bases in between. CDR3 sequence (DNA): TGTGCCAGCAGCTCCCTCAACACAGATACGCAGTATTTT. It is translated as CASSSLNTDTQYF. The full variable domain, in which reference TRBV7-9 and TRBJ2-3 provide the parts outside the CDR3, is DTGVSQNPRHKITKRGQNVTFRCDPISEHNRLYWYRQTLGQGPEFLTYFQNEAQLEKSRLLSDRFSAERPKGSFSTLEIQRTEQGDSAMYLCASSSLNTDTQYFGPGTRLTVL.

This clonotype was detected a few times. This rearrangement joins TRBV14 to TRBJ2-3, with D perhaps matching TRBD1 (5 bases). The CDR3 contains 17 residues. Between the trimmed V and J ends, which lost 4 bases and 0 bases, there was a span of 17 bases. Germline V gene lookup returns CDR1 SGHDN and CDR2 FVKESK. CDR3 nucleotides: TGTGCCAGCAGCCGGGGCGGAGAGGCCCCTAGCACAGATACGCAGTATTTT. As protein: CASSRGGEAPSTDTQYF.

For this clonotype: In this CDR3 the conserved last residue, phenylalanine or tryptophan, is missing, so a read error is likely. V usage is TRBV4-2 and J usage is TRBJ2-7, with 8 nucleotides matching TRBD1. Germline V gene sequence: CDR1 LGHNA, CDR2 YNFKEQ. The CDR3 extends over 13 amino acids. V dropped 5 bases and J dropped 3; count of bases not matched to a gene: 3. The CDR3 reads CASSKGTGYEQYL. In DNA form, the CDR3 reads TGTGCCAGCAGCAAAGGGACAGGCTACGAGCAGTACCTC.

This clonotype was recorded many times. This chain joins TRBV12-3 or TRBV12-4 and TRBJ2-2; TRBD2 is a possible D gene (6 bases). This CDR3 region has 15 residues. Between the trimmed V and J ends, which lost 7 bases and 0 bases, there was a span of 12 bases. CDR3 region: CASTPTRANTGELFF. The CDR3 DNA follows: TGTGCCAGCACTCCGACTAGAGCGAACACCGGGGAGCTGTTTTTT.

The V call is TRBV4-1, the J call TRBJ2-1; 7 positions match TRBD2. Unmatched junction bases numbered 11, after V lost 0 bases and J lost 9 bases. This CDR3 contains 16 residues. Germline V lookup: CDR1 MGHRA, CDR2 YSYEKL. The CDR3 loop is CASSQDPGGSRGEQFF. The CDR3 DNA is TGCGCCAGCAGCCAAGATCCGGGAGGCTCCCGGGGTGAGCAGTTCTTC.

V usage is TRBV12-3 or TRBV12-4 and J usage is TRBJ1-6; D may be TRBD1 (5 bases). V dropped 5 bases and J dropped 7 bases, with 18 bases sitting between them. The CDR3 length is 16 residues. The CDR3 DNA follows: TGTGCCAGCAGTCCAGGGTTAGCCCTCTCAAATTCACCCCTCCACTTT. Its translation: CASSPGLALSNSPLHF.

This clonotype appeared a few times. V is TRBV24-1 and J is TRBJ1-4; a weak D match, TRBD1 (6 bases). V was cut by 6 bases and J by 0 bases, with 16 bases left in between. The CDR3 consists of 17 residues. In germline, CDR1 is KGHDR, CDR2 SFDVKD. The CDR3 DNA is TGTGCCACCAGTTCGTCCCGGGACATCGCAACTAATGAAAAACTGTTTTTT. Translation gives CATSSSRDIATNEKLFF.

This clonotype was observed a few times. V is TRBV9 and J is TRBJ2-1; 8 nucleotides align to TRBD2. Per the germline V gene, CDR1 is SGDLS and CDR2 is YYNGEE. V dropped 3 bases and J dropped 1; count of bases not matched to a gene: 6. CDR3 length: 16 amino acids. The CDR3 DNA reads as TGTGCCAGCAGCGCCCGGGGACTAGGGTCCTACAATGAGCAGTTCTTC. Protein product: CASSARGLGSYNEQFF.

This clonotype was detected ten times or more. The rearrangement uses TRBV29-1 and TRBJ2-1; TRBD2 aligns across 9 bases. This CDR3 comprises 16 residues. Germline CDR1 SQVTM, CDR2 ANQGSEA. J lost 8 bases, V lost 3 bases, and 14 bases had no gene match. In DNA, the CDR3 is TGCAGCGTTGATAGCGGGAGTAGCTCTAGTTTCTATGAGCAGTTCTTC. Its translation: CSVDSGSSSSFYEQFF.

This clonotype was recorded a few times. This rearrangement joins TRBV24-1 to TRBJ2-3, with D possibly matching TRBD1 (6 bases). This CDR3 comprises 14 residues. Trimming shortened V by 4 bases and J by 3 bases, and 10 bases separated the two germline ends. Per germline, CDR1 KGHDR and CDR2 SFDVKD. CDR3 bases: TGTGCCACCAGTGAATTGGACAGAACAGATACGCAGTATTTT. It is translated as CATSELDRTDTQYF.

This clonotype was detected many times. The V call is TRBV7-2, the J call TRBJ1-5; D unresolved. Germline CDR1 and CDR2: SGHTA and FQGNSA. This CDR3 region has 15 residues. Trimming removed 5 bases at V and 6 bases at J, with 17 bases between. The CDR3 spells CASSPRVRASQPQHF. DNA of the CDR3: TGTGCCAGCAGCCCCAGAGTCCGGGCGAGTCAGCCCCAGCATTTT.

A few counts support this clonotype. This sequence joins TRBV29-1 and TRBJ1-6, with TRBD1 as a possible D gene (5 bases). Germline V gives CDR1 SQVTM, CDR2 ANQGSEA. This CDR3 has 13 residues. V dropped 5 bases and J dropped 4 bases, with 9 bases sitting between them. The CDR3 nucleotides read TGCAGCGTTTGGGACGGGTATAATTCACCCCTCCACTTT. Amino acids: CSVWDGYNSPLHF.

The V and J genes are TRBV7-2 and TRBJ1-1; D gene unclear. This CDR3 is built from 12 residues. With 4 bases removed from V and 8 bases from J, the gap between germline ends came to 11 bases. In germline, CDR1 is SGHTA, CDR2 FQGNSA. CDR3 loop: CASSYLEVEAFF. The CDR3 bases are TGTGCCAGCAGCTACCTCGAGGTGGAAGCTTTCTTT.

The rearrangement joins TRBV7-2 to TRBJ2-3; D unclear. Trimming shortened V by 4 bases and J by 1 base, and 15 bases separated the two germline ends. Germline-derived CDR1 and CDR2 are SGHTA and FQGNSA. CDR3 length: 16 residues. The CDR3 sequence is CASSSERWKGTDTQYF. The DNA of the CDR3 is TGTGCCAGCAGCTCCGAAAGGTGGAAGGGCACAGATACGCAGTATTTT.

The chain couples TRBV5-1 to TRBJ2-5; 11 bases agree with TRBD2. The trim removed 0 bases at V and 5 bases at J, leaving 9 bases unmatched. This CDR3 is built from 17 residues. In germline, CDR1 is SGHRS, CDR2 YFSETQ. The CDR3 loop reads CASSLDVLAGVGETQYF. The DNA for the CDR3 is TGCGCCAGCAGCTTGGACGTACTAGCGGGAGTCGGTGAGACCCAGTACTTC.

This chain uses TRBV14 with TRBJ2-1; D unclear. CDR3 size: 14 residues. Trimming removed 3 bases from V and 6 bases from J, with 12 bases in between. CDR1 is SGHDN and CDR2 is FVKESK in the germline V gene. The CDR3 coding sequence is TGTGCCAGCAGCCACCAGCGAGGTGCCAATGAGCAGTTCTTC. Its protein is CASSHQRGANEQFF.

This clonotype has at least ten counts. This chain uses TRBV7-8 with TRBJ2-1; the match to TRBD2 covers 8 bases. V lost 2 bases, J lost 0 bases, and 6 bases stayed unmatched. This CDR3 comprises 17 residues. Germline V gives CDR1 SGHVS, CDR2 FQNEAQ. The CDR3 DNA sequence: TGTGCCAGCAGCTTACCTAGCGGGCAATACTCCTACAATGAGCAGTTCTTC. It yields the protein CASSLPSGQYSYNEQFF. Full variable domain (missing parts from reference TRBV7-8 and TRBJ2-1): GAGVSQSPRYKVAKRGQDVALRCDPISGHVSLFWYQQALGQGPEFLTYFQNEAQLDKSGLPSDRFFAERPEGSVSTLKIQRTQQEDSAVYLCASSLPSGQYSYNEQFFGPGTRLTVL.

This clonotype has a single count. The rearrangement links TRBV20-1 to TRBJ1-2; D remains ambiguous. This CDR3 comprises 14 residues. Trimming removed 0 bases at V and 8 bases at J, with 16 bases between. Germline lookup yields CDR1 DFQATT and CDR2 SNEGSKA (reference sequence). The CDR3 loop is CSARDLTARPGYTF. CDR3 DNA sequence: TGCAGTGCTAGAGATCTTACGGCGAGGCCCGGCTACACCTTC.

The rearrangement uses TRBV20-1 and TRBJ2-7, with D tentatively TRBD2 (7 bases). CDR1 DFQATT and CDR2 SNEGSKA come from the germline V gene (reference sequence). The CDR3 has 14 amino acids. V gave up 0 bases and J gave up 6 bases, with 15 bases separating them. CDR3 sequence (DNA): TGCAGTGCTAGAGATCGAATTGGGGGGGCCGAGCAGTACTTC. Protein sequence: CSARDRIGGAEQYF.

This clonotype was recorded a few times. The V call is TRBV29-1, the J call TRBJ2-1; D is unresolved. Per germline, CDR1 SQVTM and CDR2 ANQGSEA. The V and J ends lost 3 bases and 1 base respectively, with 10 bases between them. This CDR3 spans 14 amino acids. In DNA form, the CDR3 reads TGCAGCGTTGATAGTGCTAGTTCCTACAATGAGCAGTTCTTC. Translated: CSVDSASSYNEQFF.

This clonotype was seen more than once but under ten times. The chain is built from TRBV29-1 and TRBJ2-1; tentatively, D is TRBD1 (6 bases). Germline assignment: CDR1 SQVTM and CDR2 ANQGSEA. The CDR3 totals 12 residues. V shed 1 base and J shed 10 bases, with 11 bases lying between them. The CDR3 sequence is CSVEGTVYEQFF. The CDR3, as DNA: TGCAGCGTTGAAGGGACAGTTTACGAGCAGTTCTTC.

The rearrangement links TRBV5-6 to TRBJ2-5; no firm D call. CDR3 length: 14 residues. The V and J ends lost 3 bases and 3 bases respectively, with 12 bases between them. Germline V gene sequence: CDR1 SGHDT, CDR2 YYEEEE. This chain's CDR3 is CASSYSPIEETQYF. The CDR3 bases are TGTGCCAGCAGCTACAGTCCAATAGAAGAGACCCAGTACTTC.

This clonotype showed up just a few times. This rearrangement joins TRBV2 to TRBJ2-7; 7 nucleotides align to TRBD2. This CDR3 is 14 amino acids long. Per germline, CDR1 SNHLY and CDR2 FYNNEI. With V trimmed by 7 bases and J by 3 bases, 9 bases remained unmatched. CDR3 DNA: TGTGCCAGCACTCAAAAGGGCGGGGGCTACGAGCAGTACGTC. This encodes CASTQKGGGYEQYV.